This T cell receptor beta chain comes out of a study of blood T cell repertoires in COVID-19. Looking at the study overall: PBMCs, B-cell-depleted T cells, or T cells were the source of the cDNA or gDNA that made up the material.

Here immunoSEQ multiplex PCR was the method, and the copy in TCRdb shows in-frame clones only, minus some. The sample lists fewer than 250,000 clones, less than 90% occurring once. This CDR3 is built from 15 residues. V was clipped by 1 base and J by 4 bases, with 14 bases between them. The germline CDR1 and CDR2 sequences are SGHRS and YFSETQ. The sequencing input was peripheral blood. The V gene is TRBV5-1, the J gene TRBJ1-1; unclear D gene. The source of this sequence is a man younger than 40 with active or convalescent COVID-19. The CDR3 DNA is TGCGCCAGCAGCTTGCCCGGAGGGTCGGCCACTGAAGCTTTCTTT. It codes for CASSLPGGSATEAFF.